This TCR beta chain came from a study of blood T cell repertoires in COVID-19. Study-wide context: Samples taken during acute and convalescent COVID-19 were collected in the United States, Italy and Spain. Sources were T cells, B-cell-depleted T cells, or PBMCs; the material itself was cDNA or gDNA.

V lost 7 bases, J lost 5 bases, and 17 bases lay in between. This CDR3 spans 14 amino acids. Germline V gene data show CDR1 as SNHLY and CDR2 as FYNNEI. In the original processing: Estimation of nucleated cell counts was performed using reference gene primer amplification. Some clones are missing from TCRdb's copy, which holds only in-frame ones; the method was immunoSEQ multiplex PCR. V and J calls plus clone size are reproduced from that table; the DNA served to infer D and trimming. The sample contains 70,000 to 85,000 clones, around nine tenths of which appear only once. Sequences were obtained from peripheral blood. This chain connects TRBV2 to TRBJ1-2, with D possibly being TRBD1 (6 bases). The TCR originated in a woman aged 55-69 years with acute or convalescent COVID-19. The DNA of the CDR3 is TGTGCCAGCACCCGAGGGGGGGAGCGGTATGGCTACACCTTC. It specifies CASTRGGERYGYTF.